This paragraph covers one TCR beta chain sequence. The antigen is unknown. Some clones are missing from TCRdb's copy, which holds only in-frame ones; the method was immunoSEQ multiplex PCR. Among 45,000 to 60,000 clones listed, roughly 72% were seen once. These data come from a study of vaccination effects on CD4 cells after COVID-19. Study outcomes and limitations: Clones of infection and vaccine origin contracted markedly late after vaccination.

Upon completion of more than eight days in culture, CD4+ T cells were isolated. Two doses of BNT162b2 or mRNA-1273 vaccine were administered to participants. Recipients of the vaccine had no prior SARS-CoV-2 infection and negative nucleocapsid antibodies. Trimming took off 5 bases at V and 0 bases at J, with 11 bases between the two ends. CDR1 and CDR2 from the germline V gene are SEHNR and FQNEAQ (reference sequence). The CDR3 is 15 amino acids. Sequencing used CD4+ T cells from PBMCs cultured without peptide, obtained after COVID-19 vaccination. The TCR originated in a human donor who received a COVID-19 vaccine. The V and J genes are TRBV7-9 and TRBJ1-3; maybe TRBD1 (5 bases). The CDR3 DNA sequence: TGTGCCAGCAGCACCGGGACCAACTCTGGAAACACCATATATTTT. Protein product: CASSTGTNSGNTIYF.